A single sample is the source of the 21 T cell receptor beta chains below, sequenced in a study of OX40 agonist ivuxolimab in advanced cancers. Assay used: immunoSEQ multiplex PCR; TCRdb lists only in-frame clones, some missing. The sample gives tens of thousands of clones, about nine tenths of which show up once; 0.25% to 0.4% is in the top ten. This sample comprised CD4+ or CD8+ T cells sorted from blood, obtained in a trial of the OX40 agonist ivuxolimab. All receptors derive from an adult with an advanced solid tumor such as melanoma, head and neck, liver or kidney cancer.

V and J are TRBV6-4 and TRBJ2-1; perhaps TRBD1 as D (6 bases). Trimming removed 0 bases from V and 7 bases from J, with 13 bases in between. CDR1 is MRHNA, CDR2 SNTAGT, per germline. The CDR3 has 15 amino acids. The CDR3 region has the DNA TGTGCCAGCAGTGACTCGGGGGCGATTGGTAATGAGCAGTTCTTC. This sequence encodes CASSDSGAIGNEQFF.

The J gene is TRBJ2-3, the V gene TRBV28, with D possibly TRBD1 on 6 matching bases. The CDR3 runs to 14 residues. The V gene's germline CDR1 is MDHEN and CDR2 SYDVKM. V shed 3 bases and J shed 5 bases, with 12 bases lying between them. The CDR3 DNA sequence: TGTGCCAGCAGTTTGGGGGCAGGGGAAGATACGCAGTATTTT. It yields the protein CASSLGAGEDTQYF.

This clone has a single count. The J gene is TRBJ2-7, the V gene TRBV5-1; 8 bases agree with TRBD2. The CDR3 has 15 residues. V lost 4 bases, J lost 5 bases, and 11 bases stayed unmatched. Germline V gene data show CDR1 as SGHRS and CDR2 as YFSETQ. Here the CDR3 reads CASSRGGQPSDEQYV. CDR3 coding DNA: TGCGCCAGCAGCCGGGGGGGCCAACCGTCGGACGAGCAGTACGTC.

The gene calls are TRBV18 and TRBJ1-1; D not resolved. The ends were cut back, 2 bases at V and 8 bases at J, with 15 bases in the middle. This CDR3 has 14 amino acids. Germline CDR1 is KGHSH and CDR2 is LQKENI. The CDR3 region is CASSPSTQPDEAFF. The CDR3 DNA follows: TGTGCCAGCTCACCATCGACGCAGCCTGACGAAGCTTTCTTT.

This clone occurred a few times. The V call is TRBV4-1, the J call TRBJ1-6; D uncertain. With 1 base removed from V and 6 bases from J, the gap between germline ends came to 10 bases. Germline V lookup: CDR1 MGHRA, CDR2 YSYEKL. The CDR3 has 15 residues. CDR3 nucleotide sequence: TGCGCCAGCAGCCAAGGACGGGTGAGTAATTCACCCCTCCACTTT. It codes for CASSQGRVSNSPLHF.

The chain is built from TRBV28 and TRBJ2-7; D is perhaps TRBD1 (6 bases). The V and J ends lost 1 base and 3 bases respectively, with 13 bases between them. This CDR3 region has 15 residues. Germline lookup yields CDR1 MDHEN and CDR2 SYDVKM. CDR3 sequence reads: CASSLSGTQYYEQYF. The CDR3, as DNA: TGTGCCAGCAGTTTATCAGGGACACAATACTACGAGCAGTACTTC.

The chain recombines TRBV28 with TRBJ1-5, with 7 bases fitting TRBD1. V dropped 6 bases and J dropped 4; count of bases not matched to a gene: 6. The germline V gene encodes CDR1 MDHEN and CDR2 SYDVKM. The CDR3 has 14 residues. The CDR3 loop is CASRSGQYNQPQHF. Here the CDR3 DNA reads TGTGCCAGCAGGTCGGGACAGTATAATCAGCCCCAGCATTTT.

The chain recombines TRBV7-3 with TRBJ2-1; possibly TRBD1 for D (5 bases). Germline V gene lookup returns CDR1 SGHTA and CDR2 FQGTGA. Trimming cost V 1 base and J 8 bases, with 6 bases left between them. The CDR3 loop spans 12 amino acids. The CDR3 reads CASSLIGDEQFF. As DNA, the CDR3 is TGTGCCAGCAGCTTAATAGGGGATGAGCAGTTCTTC.

The gene calls are TRBV30 and TRBJ1-2; D not certain. The V gene's germline CDR1 is GTSNPN and CDR2 SVGIG (reference sequence). V lost 0 bases, J lost 8 bases, and 16 bases lay in between. The CDR3 is made up of 14 amino acids. CDR3 in amino acids: CAWSVLLGGGGYTF. The CDR3 nucleotides are TGTGCCTGGAGTGTACTTCTGGGAGGAGGGGGCTACACCTTC.

The chain is built from TRBV2 and TRBJ1-1; D not resolved. This CDR3 is built from 13 residues. Germline CDR1 SNHLY, CDR2 FYNNEI. V shed 6 bases and J shed 1 base, with 9 bases lying between them. The CDR3 DNA is TGTGCCAGCAGGCCTCCCAAGAACACTGAAGCTTTCTTT. It yields the protein CASRPPKNTEAFF. The full variable domain, rest sourced from reference TRBV2 and TRBJ1-1, is EPEVTQTPSHQVTQMGQEVILRCVPISNHLYFYWYRQILGQKVEFLVSFYNNEISEKSEIFDDQFSVERPDGSNFTLKIRSTKLEDSAMYFCASRPPKNTEAFFGQGTRLTVV.

The chain has TRBV28 and TRBJ1-2; D is ambiguous. Trimming stripped 4 bases from V and 6 bases from J, with 9 bases between. The CDR3 covers 12 residues. Looked up from germline, CDR1 is MDHEN and CDR2 is SYDVKM. The CDR3 DNA reads as TGTGCCAGCAGTTCAAGTGTGGATGGCTACACCTTC. It is translated as CASSSSVDGYTF.

This clone showed up just once. This rearrangement joins TRBV7-2 to TRBJ1-4, with a weak D call TRBD1 (5 bases). The CDR3 extends over 13 amino acids. Germline-derived CDR1 and CDR2 are SGHTA and FQGNSA. V was clipped by 5 bases and J by 5 bases, with 9 bases between them. The CDR3 sequence is CASSVGRNEKLFF. DNA of the CDR3: TGTGCCAGCAGCGTGGGACGAAATGAAAAACTGTTTTTT.

The CDR3 protein is CASSLTDYSGNTIYF. As DNA, the CDR3 is TGTGCCAGCAGCTTAACGGACTACTCTGGAAACACCATATATTTT. The V call is TRBV7-2, the J call TRBJ1-3; D ambiguous. V lost 2 bases, J lost 0 bases, and 8 bases lay in between. The CDR3 has 15 residues. Per the germline V gene, CDR1 is SGHTA and CDR2 is FQGNSA.

The chain recombines TRBV18 with TRBJ1-5; the match to TRBD1 covers 7 bases. From germline, CDR1 is KGHSH and CDR2 LQKENI. Unmatched junction bases numbered 5, after V lost 4 bases and J lost 5 bases. There are 14 residues in the CDR3. CDR3 bases: TGTGCCAGCTCACTACTTGGACAGGATCAGCCCCAGCATTTT. This encodes CASSLLGQDQPQHF.

The V gene is TRBV7-8, the J gene TRBJ1-2; a possible D gene is TRBD1 (5 bases). The V and J ends lost 1 base and 5 bases respectively, with 20 bases between them. Germline V gives CDR1 SGHVS, CDR2 FQNEAQ. The CDR3 is made up of 17 amino acids. CDR3 in amino acids: CASSLVGPRTPVYGYTF. CDR3 nucleotide sequence: TGTGCCAGCAGCTTAGTGGGACCGAGAACCCCAGTATATGGCTACACCTTC.

The chain employs TRBV10-3 and TRBJ1-1; D is unresolved. The CDR3 is 14 amino acids. Trimming stripped 2 bases from V and 3 bases from J, with 10 bases between. The germline V gene encodes CDR1 ENHRY and CDR2 SYGVKD. The CDR3 sequence is CAISERPEDTEAFF. CDR3 bases: TGTGCCATCAGTGAGAGGCCCGAGGACACTGAAGCTTTCTTT.

V usage is TRBV7-6 and J usage is TRBJ1-1; D might be TRBD1 (5 bases). The CDR3 sequence is 16 residues long. The ends were cut back, 5 bases at V and 1 base at J, with 17 bases in the middle. Per germline, CDR1 SGHVS and CDR2 FNYEAQ. This CDR3 is CASSATWGHKNTEAFF. In DNA, the CDR3 is TGTGCCAGCAGCGCGACCTGGGGCCACAAGAACACTGAAGCTTTCTTT.

The chain employs TRBV7-9 and TRBJ1-3; D unclear. Trimming pared 1 base from V and 0 bases from J, leaving 4 bases between. The CDR3 is 14 amino acids. Germline V CDR1 and CDR2: SEHNR, FQNEAQ (reference sequence). The CDR3 DNA is TGTGCCAGCAGCTTAGGGTTCTCTGGAAACACCATATATTTT. It encodes CASSLGFSGNTIYF.

The V gene is TRBV2, the J gene TRBJ2-5; a weak D match, TRBD2 (7 bases). Germline values: CDR1 SNHLY, CDR2 FYNNEI. V was pared by 8 bases and J by 5 bases, with 15 bases between. The CDR3 is made up of 13 amino acids. In DNA, the CDR3 is TGTGCCAGCTCCCAGGGAGGGGGGGAGACCCAGTACTTC. Encoded protein: CASSQGGGETQYF. The full variable domain, rest sourced from reference TRBV2 and TRBJ2-5, is EPEVTQTPSHQVTQMGQEVILRCVPISNHLYFYWYRQILGQKVEFLVSFYNNEISEKSEIFDDQFSVERPDGSNFTLKIRSTKLEDSAMYFCASSQGGGETQYFGPGTRLLVL.

The V and J genes are TRBV14 and TRBJ1-4, with TRBD1 as a possible D gene (6 bases). CDR3 length: 14 residues. CDR1 and CDR2 from the germline V gene are SGHDN and FVKESK. Trimming removed 4 bases from V and 8 bases from J, with 14 bases in between. CDR3 residues: CASSRGGLTEKLFF. The CDR3 region has the DNA TGTGCCAGCAGCCGGGGGGGGCTCACCGAAAAACTGTTTTTT.

V usage is TRBV5-1 and J usage is TRBJ1-6; 7 bases map to TRBD1. The CDR3 runs 15 residues. Per the germline V gene, CDR1 is SGHRS and CDR2 is YFSETQ. Trimming took 6 bases from V and 5 from J; bases not matched to a gene: 8. The CDR3 DNA reads TGCGCCAGCACCCGCGACAGGGTACATAATTCACCCCTCCACTTT. It specifies CASTRDRVHNSPLHF. Together with reference TRBV5-1 and TRBJ1-6, the CDR3 gives the full variable domain: KAGVTQTPRYLIKTRGQQVTLSCSPISGHRSVSWYQQTPGQGLQFLFEYFSETQRNKGNFPGRFSGRQFSNSRSEMNVSTLELGDSALYLCASTRDRVHNSPLHFGNGTRLTVT.